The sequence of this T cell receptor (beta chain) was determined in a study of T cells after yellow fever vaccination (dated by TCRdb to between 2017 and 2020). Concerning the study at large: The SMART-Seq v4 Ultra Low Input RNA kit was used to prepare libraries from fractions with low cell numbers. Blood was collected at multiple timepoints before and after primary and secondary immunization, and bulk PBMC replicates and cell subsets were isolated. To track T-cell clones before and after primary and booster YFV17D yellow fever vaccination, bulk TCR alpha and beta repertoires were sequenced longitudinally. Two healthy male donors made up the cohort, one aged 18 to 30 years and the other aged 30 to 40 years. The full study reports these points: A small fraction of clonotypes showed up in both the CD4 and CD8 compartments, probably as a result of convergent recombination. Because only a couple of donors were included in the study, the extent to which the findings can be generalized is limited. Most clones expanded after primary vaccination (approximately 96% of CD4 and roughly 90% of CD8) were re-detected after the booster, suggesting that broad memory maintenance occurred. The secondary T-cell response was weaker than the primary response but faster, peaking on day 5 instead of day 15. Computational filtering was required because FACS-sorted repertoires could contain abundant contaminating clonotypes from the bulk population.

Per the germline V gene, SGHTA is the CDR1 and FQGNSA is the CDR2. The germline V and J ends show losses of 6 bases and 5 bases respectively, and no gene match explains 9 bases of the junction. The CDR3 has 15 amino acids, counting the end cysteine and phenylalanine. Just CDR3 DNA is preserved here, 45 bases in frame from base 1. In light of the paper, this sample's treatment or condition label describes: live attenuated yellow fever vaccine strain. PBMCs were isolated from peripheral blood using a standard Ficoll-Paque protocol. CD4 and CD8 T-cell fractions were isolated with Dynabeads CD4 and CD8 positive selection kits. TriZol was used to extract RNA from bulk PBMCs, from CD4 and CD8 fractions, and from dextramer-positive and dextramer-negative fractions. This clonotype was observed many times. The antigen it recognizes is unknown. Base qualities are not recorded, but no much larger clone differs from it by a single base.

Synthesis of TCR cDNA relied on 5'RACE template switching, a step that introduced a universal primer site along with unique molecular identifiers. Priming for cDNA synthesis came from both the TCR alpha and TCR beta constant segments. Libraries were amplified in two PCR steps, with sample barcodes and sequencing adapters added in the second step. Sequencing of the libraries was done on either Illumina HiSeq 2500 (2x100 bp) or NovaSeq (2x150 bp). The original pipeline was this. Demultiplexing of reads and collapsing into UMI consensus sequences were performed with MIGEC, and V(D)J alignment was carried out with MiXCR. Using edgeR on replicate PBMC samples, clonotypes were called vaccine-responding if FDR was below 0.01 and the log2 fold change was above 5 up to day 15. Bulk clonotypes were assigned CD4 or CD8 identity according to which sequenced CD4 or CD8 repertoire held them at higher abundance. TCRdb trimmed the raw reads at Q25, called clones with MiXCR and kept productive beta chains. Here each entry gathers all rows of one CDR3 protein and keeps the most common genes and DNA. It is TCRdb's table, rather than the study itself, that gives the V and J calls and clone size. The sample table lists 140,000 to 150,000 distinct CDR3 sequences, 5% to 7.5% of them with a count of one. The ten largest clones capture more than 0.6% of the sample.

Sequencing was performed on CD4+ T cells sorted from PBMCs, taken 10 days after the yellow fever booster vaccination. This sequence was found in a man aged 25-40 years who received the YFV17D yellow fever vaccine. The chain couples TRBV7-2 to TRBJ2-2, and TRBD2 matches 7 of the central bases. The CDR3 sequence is CASSFPLAATGELFF. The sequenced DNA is TGTGCCAGCAGTTTTCCCCTAGCGGCTACCGGGGAGCTGTTTTTT.